These 11 T cell receptor beta chains originate from one sample sequenced in a study of cytomegalovirus exposure and HLA in healthy donors. The PCR ran on 60 Vbeta and 13 Jbeta primers. TCRdb's table, derived via immunoSEQ multiplex PCR, lists solely in-frame clones and lacks some. The profile shows some 120,000 clones, roughly 76% of them singletons. The sequencing input was PBMCs. These TCRs come from a woman aged 60 to 75 in good health and CMV-seropositive.

The gene calls are TRBV6-6 and TRBJ2-5, with a tentative D call TRBD2 (5 bases). Germline V CDR1 and CDR2: MNHNY, SVGAGI (reference sequence). The length of the CDR3 is 16 residues. The V gene lost 0 bases and the J gene lost 4 bases, with 15 bases spanning the gap. CDR3 nucleotide sequence: TGTGCCAGCAGTTACTCCTGGCCCCGGGATCGAGAGACCCAGTACTTC. Amino acid sequence: CASSYSWPRDRETQYF.

The chain has TRBV28 and TRBJ1-5; 10 nucleotides align to TRBD1. The V gene end was trimmed by 5 bases and the J gene end by 6 bases; junction bases not matched to a gene: 13. The CDR3 totals 17 residues. The germline V gene encodes CDR1 MDHEN and CDR2 SYDVKM. The CDR3: CASSAHSGTGAGQPQHF. CDR3 nucleotides: TGTGCCAGCAGTGCGCACTCCGGGACAGGGGCGGGTCAGCCCCAGCATTTT.

The V call is TRBV19, the J call TRBJ1-5; D unresolved. The germline CDR1 and CDR2 sequences are LNHDA and SQIVND (reference sequence). V lost 6 bases to trimming and J lost 1 base, with 7 bases between them. This CDR3 is built from 13 residues. In nucleotides, the CDR3 is TGTGCCAGTAGGGGCCCGAGCAATCAGCCCCAGCATTTT. Its protein product is CASRGPSNQPQHF.

The sample holds a few counts of this clone. This sequence joins TRBV5-4 and TRBJ1-2; no clear D. The V gene lost 0 bases and the J gene lost 8 bases, with 8 bases spanning the gap. Per the germline V gene, CDR1 is SGHNT and CDR2 is YYREEE (reference sequence). The CDR3 is 12 amino acids. The CDR3 DNA sequence: TGTGCCAGCAGCTTGGAGGTGAGGGGCTACACCTTC. Its protein product is CASSLEVRGYTF.

Here the CDR3 reads CASSPGQGANTEAFF. DNA of the CDR3: TGTGCCAGCTCACCCGGACAGGGGGCGAACACTGAAGCTTTCTTT. The chain couples TRBV18 to TRBJ1-1; 11 bases map to TRBD1. Trimming removed 3 bases from V and 1 base from J; junction bases left unmatched: 1. CDR1 KGHSH and CDR2 LQKENI come from the germline V gene. The CDR3 is made up of 15 amino acids. Drawing the rest from reference TRBV18 and TRBJ1-1, the complete variable domain is NAGVMQNPRHLVRRRGQEARLRCSPMKGHSHVYWYRQLPEEGLKFMVYLQKENIIDESGMPKERFSAEFPKEGPSILRIQQVVRGDSAAYFCASSPGQGANTEAFFGQGTRLTVV.

This chain links TRBV30 with TRBJ2-7, with TRBD2 identical over 7 bases. V dropped 5 bases and J dropped 2; count of bases not matched to a gene: 9. Germline CDR1 and CDR2: GTSNPN and SVGIG (reference sequence). The CDR3 consists of 14 residues. The CDR3 DNA sequence: TGTGCCTGGGGGCGGGGGACGGCTACCTACGAGCAGTACTTC. Protein: CAWGRGTATYEQYF.

This clone came up once. The CDR3 here is CASRPSGSSYNEQFF. The DNA of the CDR3 is TGTGCCAGCAGGCCTAGCGGGTCCTCCTACAATGAGCAGTTCTTC. V usage is TRBV11-2 and J usage is TRBJ2-1; 8 nucleotides match TRBD2. V lost 6 bases and J lost 0; bases outside the gene matches: 4. The CDR3 runs to 15 residues. The germline V gene encodes CDR1 SGHAT and CDR2 FQNNGV.

The V and J genes are TRBV11-2 and TRBJ2-5; TRBD2 matches at 10 bases. CDR3 length equals 15 residues. From germline, CDR1 is SGHAT and CDR2 FQNNGV. Trimming removed 1 base from V and 4 bases from J; junction bases left unmatched: 3. The CDR3 protein is CASSLGGLAVETQYF. The CDR3 nucleotides read TGTGCCAGCAGCTTAGGAGGACTAGCGGTAGAGACCCAGTACTTC.

The genes are TRBV28 and TRBJ2-4; 8 bases are a match to TRBD1. The CDR3 consists of 17 residues. The V gene end was trimmed by 5 bases and the J gene end by 7 bases; junction bases not matched to a gene: 16. The germline V gene encodes CDR1 MDHEN and CDR2 SYDVKM. CDR3 loop: CASSGNGAGGPSNIQYF. CDR3 coding DNA: TGTGCCAGCAGTGGAAACGGGGCAGGGGGCCCCTCTAACATTCAGTACTTC.

This clone was observed a single time. The rearrangement joins TRBV7-9 to TRBJ2-1; TRBD2 matches 9 bases. Germline assignment: CDR1 SEHNR and CDR2 FQNEAQ (reference sequence). The CDR3 runs 16 residues. Germline trimming cut 1 base from V and 5 bases from J; bases unmatched to any gene: 6. CDR3: CASSLGVLAGNNEQFF. CDR3 in DNA: TGTGCCAGCAGCTTAGGAGTACTAGCGGGCAACAATGAGCAGTTCTTC.

The V gene is TRBV2, the J gene TRBJ1-1; tentative D call: TRBD1 (5 bases). The CDR3 has 14 residues. Trimming removed 7 bases from V and 4 bases from J, with 16 bases in between. Germline loops: CDR1 SNHLY, CDR2 FYNNEI. CDR3 coding DNA: TGTGCCAGCACCCAAGGGGCGGAGGGCACTGAAGCTTTCTTT. The encoded protein is CASTQGAEGTEAFF. Using reference TRBV2 and TRBJ1-1 for the parts outside the CDR3, the full variable domain is EPEVTQTPSHQVTQMGQEVILRCVPISNHLYFYWYRQILGQKVEFLVSFYNNEISEKSEIFDDQFSVERPDGSNFTLKIRSTKLEDSAMYFCASTQGAEGTEAFFGQGTRLTVV.